This T cell receptor beta chain came from a study of T-cell reconstitution after alpha-beta-depleted transplantation in children. Study outcomes and limitations: At around two months after transplant, the alpha-beta T cells were reportedly derived from several hundred expanded clones that came from non-depleted graft cells. The origin of high day-60 TCRbeta diversity in some patients lay in surviving recipient T cells and thymic progenitors. Newly produced T cells mostly accounted for T-cell counts and diversity one year post-transplant.

J gave up 3 bases and V 4 bases, and 11 bases lay outside the gene matches. This CDR3 comprises 17 residues. Germline CDR1 reads SQVTM; CDR2 reads ANQGSEA. This clonotype was observed a handful of times. Its target is unknown. This sample's TCRbeta library carried unique molecular identifier barcodes. TCRdb redid the calling of the PCR reads with MiXCR, one entry per CDR3 protein. The sample has fewer than 85,000 distinct CDR3 sequences; less than 15% are singletons. The sequencing used PBMCs, mostly from graft donor cells, collected 180 days after TCRalphabeta/CD19-depleted stem cell transplant. The chain couples TRBV29-1 to TRBJ2-2, with 10 bases identical to TRBD1. This TCR derives from a male patient under 10 years old who had a stem cell transplant for acute lymphoblastic leukemia, so the T cells may come from the graft donor. The CDR3 loop is CSVADRGRGSHTGELFF. DNA for the CDR3: TGCAGCGTTGCCGACAGGGGGCGCGGCTCCCACACCGGGGAGCTGTTTTTT.